This T cell receptor (beta chain) was recovered during a study of T cell responses to AZD1222 COVID-19 vaccine (dated by TCRdb to the early 2020s). In the study overall: A total of about 230 trial participants underwent TCR sequencing, of whom 207 received two doses of AZD1222 and around 25 received two doses of the MenACWY control vaccine. Trial participants were enrolled by age into 18-55, 56-69 and 70-plus year subgroups, with roughly 160, 29 and 62 TCR-sequenced participants respectively.

The CDR3 regions of human TCRbeta chains were analyzed by immunosequencing. As for the authors' bioinformatics: Repertoire TCRs were checked for matches against a reference library of SARS-CoV-2-specific TCRs that had been generated using the MIRA antigen-specificity platform. Breadth was defined as the fraction of unique TCRs that were SARS-CoV-2-associated, and depth was defined as the fraction of total T cells that were SARS-CoV-2-associated. Each spike-specific TCR was assigned to its reactive spike region and to a CD4 or CD8 class using the MIRA data. Log10-transformed breadth and depth values were compared by one-way ANOVA with Sidak's multiple comparisons tests. The table comes from immuneACCESS by way of TCRdb, which keeps in-frame sequences with V and J called. Part of the clones is missing from these tables; in studies checked, under half for an unresolved V gene and the rest for unknown reasons. The V and J calls and clone size were taken over from that table, and D and trimming were inferred from the DNA. The sample records about 120,000 clones, just over 90% of which are singletons. The ten largest clones take up approximately 5% of the sample.

Note on this clone: Its antigen remains undetermined. No base qualities exist here, and no much larger clone lies one base off it.

Read against the paper, the sample's time point label means: about 28 days (+/-7) after the second vaccine dose. AZD1222 recipients whose second dose came at about 4 weeks and those whose second dose came at about 12 weeks were combined into one group, since spike-specific TCR depth and breadth did not differ between the two schedules. Vaccinee samples came from UK trials COV001 and COV002, including a single-blind randomized controlled phase 2/3 trial of AZD1222 (ChAdOx1 nCoV-19) in healthy adults. Trial participant PBMC samples were collected at day 0 and day 28 after the second dose for TCRbeta chain sequencing. According to the germline V gene, CDR1 reads SGHTA and CDR2 reads FQGNSA. CDR3 length: 13 amino acids, cysteine to phenylalanine. CDR3 DNA is the only sequence kept; it has 39 bases, read in frame from the first base. V is cut by 5 bases and J by 5 bases, and the space between the germline ends is 9 bases.

Results and caveats for the whole study, not just this receptor: Participants were mostly white British, with more females than males. The authors suggested clonal diversity may have been underestimated. Because no day 14 peak-response samples were available, repertoires were characterized only after the peak T cell response. The whole spike protein was spanned by vaccine-associated CD4 TCRs, and dominant responses were seen in regions 160-218 and 743-854. In the small 56-69-year group, the increase in depth fell short of significance, most likely because of low power. Epitopes outside the regions mutated in the B.1.351 and B.1.1.7 variants were reportedly recognized by nearly half of the unique spike-specific TCRs. After two AZD1222 doses, spike-specific TCR breadth and depth were significantly higher than at day 0 and than in MenACWY recipients. Conclusions about previously exposed vaccinees were limited because only a handful of AZD1222 recipients were SARS-CoV-2 seropositive at baseline.

The sequence is built from TRBV7-2 and TRBJ2-2, with the D gene too uncertain to name. This TCR was recovered from an adult who received the AZD1222 COVID-19 vaccine. The specimen was peripheral blood, collected 28 days after the second AZD1222 dose. The bases are TGTGCCAGCAGCCAGACCTTAACCGGGGAGCTGTTTTTT. Translated, this gives CASSQTLTGELFF.